This TCR beta chain was retrieved from a study of blood T cell repertoires in COVID-19. Study summary: Acute and convalescent COVID-19 specimens originated in the United States, Italy and Spain. T cells, B-cell-depleted T cells, or PBMCs provided the cDNA or gDNA that served as material.

Germline trimming cut 0 bases from V and 6 bases from J; bases unmatched to any gene: 5. The CDR3 is made up of 16 amino acids. In germline, CDR1 is SEHNR, CDR2 FQNEAQ (reference sequence). Authors' processing steps: The authors estimated nucleated cell counts from reference gene primer amplification. The method was immunoSEQ multiplex PCR; TCRdb's version includes in-frame clones alone and lacks a portion of them. For V, J and clone size, that table is used; D and trimming come from the DNA. The data show 6,000 to 7,500 clones, approximately 80% seen once. The sequence derives from a human donor with active COVID-19. The donor label of this sample is uncertain. Material for sequencing was peripheral blood. The rearrangement links TRBV7-9 to TRBJ2-1; 10 bases match TRBD2. This CDR3 reads CASSLALASGSNEQFF. CDR3 nucleotide sequence: TGTGCCAGCAGCTTAGCGCTGGCTAGCGGGAGCAATGAGCAGTTCTTC.